The 19 T cell receptor beta chains presented below share a single source sample, sequenced in a study of blood T cell repertoires in COVID-19. Clones were sequenced by immunoSEQ multiplex PCR, and TCRdb holds only the in-frame ones, with some missing. This sample carries roughly 410,000 clones, roughly 90% of them seen once, and the ten largest clones take 0.95% to 1.5%. The source material was peripheral blood. All receptors come from a man aged 35-49 years with acute or convalescent COVID-19.

This clone was seen only once. The chain combines TRBV5-1 with TRBJ1-6, with D maybe TRBD1 (5 bases). Germline loops: CDR1 SGHRS, CDR2 YFSETQ. V was shortened by 0 bases and J by 6 bases, with 10 bases between the two germline ends. The CDR3 runs 15 residues. This CDR3 reads CASSLERGFNSPLHF. CDR3 sequence (DNA): TGCGCCAGCAGCTTGGAGCGGGGCTTTAATTCACCCCTCCACTTT.

Regarding this clone: A read error may account for a junction end that differs from germline. The chain links TRBV3-1 (or the pseudogene TRBV3-2) to TRBJ1-2, with TRBD1 identical over 7 bases. Germline values: CDR1 LGHDT, CDR2 YNNKEL (reference sequence). The CDR3 totals 11 residues. CDR3 nucleotides: TGTGCCAGCAGCCAAGAAAAGGGGGCCTATTTC. It codes for CASSQEKGAYF.

This clone has only one observation. The gene calls are TRBV28 and TRBJ2-5; perhaps TRBD1 as D (5 bases). Germline CDR1 is MDHEN and CDR2 is SYDVKM. CDR3 length equals 16 residues. Trimming removed 3 bases at V and 0 bases at J, with 14 bases between. The CDR3 DNA reads as TGTGCCAGCAGTTTTATCGACAGAGGAAACCAAGAGACCCAGTACTTC. It encodes CASSFIDRGNQETQYF.

Only one count was recorded for this clone. The chain couples TRBV3-1 (or the pseudogene TRBV3-2) to TRBJ2-5; the D is unclear. Germline V gives CDR1 LGHDT, CDR2 YNNKEL (reference sequence). There are 14 residues in the CDR3. Trimming left V 0 bases short and J 1 base short, with 6 bases between. The CDR3 loop is CASSQEAGQETQYF. The CDR3 bases are TGTGCCAGCAGCCAAGAGGCAGGCCAAGAGACCCAGTACTTC.

This chain joins TRBV4-1 and TRBJ2-1, with TRBD1 as a possible D gene (5 bases). Trimming shortened V by 1 base and J by 4 bases, and 8 bases separated the two germline ends. The germline CDR1 and CDR2 sequences are MGHRA and YSYEKL. The length of the CDR3 is 14 residues. CDR3 loop: CASSQADRYNEQFF. CDR3 sequence (DNA): TGCGCCAGCAGCCAAGCCGACAGATACAATGAGCAGTTCTTC.

There are a few counts of this clone. The chain recombines TRBV15 with TRBJ2-1; TRBD2 aligns across 11 bases. The CDR3 has 16 residues. V trimming: 0 bases; J trimming: 9 bases; junction bases outside the gene matches: 7. Germline V lookup: CDR1 LNHNV, CDR2 YYDKDF (reference sequence). CDR3 residues: CATSRDKLAGVGEQFF. The CDR3 DNA reads TGTGCCACCAGCAGAGATAAACTAGCGGGAGTGGGTGAGCAGTTCTTC.

Only one count was recorded for this clone. CDR3 in amino acids: CASSDPGQRTDTQYF. The CDR3 coding sequence is TGTGCCAGCAGTGACCCGGGACAGAGAACAGATACGCAGTATTTT. This rearrangement joins TRBV25-1 to TRBJ2-3; 7 bases line up with TRBD1. The germline gives CDR1 MGHDK, CDR2 SYGVNS. The CDR3 is made up of 15 amino acids. The trim removed 3 bases at V and 3 bases at J, leaving 6 bases unmatched.

The rearrangement links TRBV6-5 to TRBJ1-2; TRBD1 aligns across 8 bases. The CDR3 is 15 amino acids. V was clipped by 6 bases and J by 4 bases; unmatched bases: 10. Per the germline V gene, CDR1 is MNHEY and CDR2 is SVGAGI. CDR3 loop: CASSLTGDPGYGYTF. The CDR3, as DNA: TGTGCCAGCAGCTTGACAGGGGACCCCGGCTATGGCTACACCTTC.

The chain employs TRBV28 and TRBJ1-1; the D gene is possibly TRBD1 (6 bases). Trimming removed 2 bases at V and 2 bases at J, with 9 bases between. There are 14 residues in the CDR3. CDR1 MDHEN and CDR2 SYDVKM come from the germline V gene. The CDR3: CASSLRTENTEAFF. Written as DNA, the CDR3 is TGTGCCAGCAGTTTAAGGACAGAAAACACTGAAGCTTTCTTT.

Here the CDR3 reads CASSPTDSNTEAFF. For the CDR3, the DNA is TGTGCCAGCAGCCCGACGGACTCGAACACTGAAGCTTTCTTT. The gene calls are TRBV5-5 and TRBJ1-1; D unclear. The CDR3 is 14 amino acids. Germline V gene sequence: CDR1 SGHKS, CDR2 YYEKEE (reference sequence). V was clipped by 4 bases and J by 1 base, with 11 bases between them.

In this sample, this clone turned up a few times. J is TRBJ2-7 and V is TRBV3-1 (or the pseudogene TRBV3-2); TRBD1 matches at 7 bases. The germline V gene has CDR1 LGHDT and CDR2 YNNKEL (reference sequence). V shed 0 bases, J shed 5 bases, and the junction held 10 bases outside the gene matches. The CDR3 loop spans 16 amino acids. As DNA, the CDR3 is TGTGCCAGCAGCCAAGATCGGAAGGGGGCGCGAGACGAGCAGTACTTC. Its protein product is CASSQDRKGARDEQYF.

The J gene is TRBJ1-6, the V gene TRBV19; 10 bases are a match to TRBD1. V lost 6 bases and J lost 14; bases outside the gene matches: 10. The CDR3 is 14 amino acids. Germline CDR1 LNHDA, CDR2 SQIVND (reference sequence). In DNA, the CDR3 is TGTGCCAGTAGGCCGGGACAGGGGCCCCTATCCCTCCACTTT. Protein product: CASRPGQGPLSLHF.

This chain joins TRBV4-3 and TRBJ1-2, with 7 bases lining up with TRBD1. The trim removed 0 bases at V and 2 bases at J, leaving 3 bases unmatched. CDR3 length: 15 residues. Germline loops: CDR1 LGHNA, CDR2 YSLEER. The CDR3 coding sequence is TGCGCCAGCAGCCAAGATGGCAGGGGGAACTATGGCTACACCTTC. Amino acids: CASSQDGRGNYGYTF.

This clone was seen a few times. This chain uses TRBV30 with TRBJ2-7, with D possibly matching TRBD2 (5 bases). Per the germline V gene, CDR1 is GTSNPN and CDR2 is SVGIG (reference sequence). The CDR3 sequence is 10 residues long. Trimming shortened V by 5 bases and J by 3 bases, and 5 bases separated the two germline ends. CDR3 in DNA: TGTGCCTGGGGACTCTACGAGCAGTACTTC. Its protein is CAWGLYEQYF.

The rearrangement uses TRBV18 and TRBJ2-7; TRBD1 matches 9 bases. Germline V CDR1 and CDR2: KGHSH, LQKENI. V gave up 6 bases and J gave up 6 bases; unmatched junction bases: 9. This CDR3 region has 14 residues. The DNA for the CDR3 is TGTGCCAGCTCCCAGGGACAGGGTACTGGCGAGCAGTACTTC. This encodes CASSQGQGTGEQYF.

The rearrangement uses TRBV5-1 and TRBJ1-2; the match to TRBD1 covers 8 bases. Unmatched junction bases numbered 4, after V lost 2 bases and J lost 4 bases. Germline CDR1 reads SGHRS; CDR2 reads YFSETQ. This CDR3 is 14 amino acids long. CDR3 loop: CASSFQGAGYGYTF. The CDR3 DNA reads TGCGCCAGCAGCTTCCAGGGGGCCGGCTATGGCTACACCTTC.

The chain links TRBV11-3 to TRBJ2-7; TRBD2 might be the D (6 bases). Trimming pared 11 bases from V and 6 bases from J, leaving 14 bases between. CDR1 and CDR2 (germline): SGHNT, YENEEA. CDR3 length: 11 residues. CDR3 in amino acids: CARWWGGEQYF. The CDR3 DNA is TGTGCCCGCTGGTGGGGAGGCGAGCAGTACTTC.

The V call is TRBV25-1, the J call TRBJ1-1; unclear D gene. Germline lookup yields CDR1 MGHDK and CDR2 SYGVNS. The CDR3 totals 15 residues. V was trimmed by 0 bases and J by 2 bases, leaving 10 bases between them. The CDR3 DNA reads as TGTGCCAGCAGTGAATACCTGACGGGAAACACTGAAGCTTTCTTT. Encoded protein: CASSEYLTGNTEAFF.

The genes are TRBV6-5 and TRBJ1-1; unclear D gene. The ends were cut back, 4 bases at V and 1 base at J, with 7 bases in the middle. Looked up from germline, CDR1 is MNHEY and CDR2 is SVGAGI. This CDR3 has 13 amino acids. The CDR3 protein is CASSFDKNTEAFF. The CDR3 DNA sequence: TGTGCCAGCAGTTTTGACAAGAACACTGAAGCTTTCTTT.